These T cell receptor beta chains were read from a single sample in a study of graft-versus-host responses after intestinal transplantation. Using immunoSEQ multiplex PCR, the repertoire was profiled, and TCRdb retains in-frame clones only, with some absent. The repertoire has approximately 50,000 clones, about 90% of them found once; the top ten carry 1.6%. Here the sequenced sample was PBMCs, taken 26 days after transplant. These TCRs come from a human patient who received an intestinal transplant, so some T cells may come from the graft donor. The CDR3 runs from the conserved cysteine through the conserved F or W. The order of the fields is clone size, D gene, V gene, J gene, CDR3 DNA, CDR3 protein. A D gene is named only where the DNA matches it firmly. Expanded clones are given a class, and other clones once, few, many or no size at all.

.,.,TRBV2,TRBJ1-2,TGTGCCAGCGCCTCATTACAGGGAACTAACTATGGCTACACCTTC,CASASLQGTNYGYTF
.,TRBD1,TRBV7-6,TRBJ2-1,TGTGCCAGCAGCTCGACAGGGTTCAGCTCCTACAATGAGCAGTTCTTC,CASSSTGFSSYNEQFF
.,.,TRBV7-9,TRBJ2-2,TGTGCCAGCAGCTTCAGGGTACCCACCGGGGAGCTGTTTTTT,CASSFRVPTGELFF
few,.,TRBV28,TRBJ2-7,TGTGCCAGCAGTTTAGAACTTGCAAATTACGAGCAGTACTTC,CASSLELANYEQYF
.,.,TRBV7-8,TRBJ2-5,TGTGCCAGCAGCTTAGGTCTTTACCAAGAGACCCAGTACTTC,CASSLGLYQETQYF
.,TRBD2,TRBV28,TRBJ2-3,TGTGCCAGCAGCCCGGGACTAAGAGATACGCAGTATTTT,CASSPGLRDTQYF
.,TRBD1,TRBV6-1,TRBJ1-1,TGTGCCAGCAGTGAGATTGACAGGGCTTCTGAAGCTTTCTTT,CASSEIDRASEAFF
.,.,TRBV19,TRBJ2-2,TGTGCCAGTAGTACATCGGTGGCCGGGGAGCTGTTTTTT,CASSTSVAGELFF
once,TRBD2,TRBV28,TRBJ2-2,TGTGCCAGCAGTCGGACTAGCGGGAGTCGGACCGGGGAGCTGTTTTTT,CASSRTSGSRTGELFF
.,TRBD2,TRBV6-1,TRBJ2-1,TGTGCCAGCAGTGAAGCGGCGGGCGGGGGAAATGAGCAGTTCTTC,CASSEAAGGGNEQFF
.,.,TRBV4-2,TRBJ2-1,TGTGCCAGCAGCCAAGAGGAGGGTGCCTACAATGAGCAGTTCTTC,CASSQEEGAYNEQFF
.,.,TRBV9,TRBJ2-3,TGTGCCAGCAGCACGACTAGTAGCCCAGATACGCAGTATTTT,CASSTTSSPDTQYF
few,TRBD1,TRBV6-5,TRBJ1-2,TGTGCCAGCAGAGACAGGGACGGCTACACCTTC,CASRDRDGYTF
.,TRBD2,TRBV5-1,TRBJ2-5,TGCGCCAGCAGCTCGGGGACTAGCGGGGGGCCGGCGGAGACCCAGTACTTC,CASSSGTSGGPAETQYF
.,TRBD1,TRBV19,TRBJ2-5,TGTGCCAGTAGTATCCCGACAGGGGATTACCAAGAGACCCAGTACTTC,CASSIPTGDYQETQYF
once,.,TRBV4-1,TRBJ2-5,TGCGCCAGCAGCCTGACATCCAACGCAGAGACCCAGTACTTC,CASSLTSNAETQYF
.,TRBD1,TRBV28,TRBJ1-6,TGTGCCAGCAGTTTTGGGACAGGGAGCTCCTATAATTCACCCCTCCACTTT,CASSFGTGSSYNSPLHF
.,TRBD2,TRBV7-6,TRBJ2-5,TGTGCCAGCCAGACTAGCGGGGGGGCCGGCGAGACCCAGTACTTC,CASQTSGGAGETQYF
.,.,TRBV30,TRBJ2-7,TGTGCCTGGAGTGGGCCCTACGAGCAGTACTTC,CAWSGPYEQYF
.,TRBD2,TRBV2,TRBJ2-1,TGTGCCAGCAGTGCTCGGGAGGGCCACAATGAGCAGTTCTTC,CASSAREGHNEQFF
.,.,TRBV21-1,TRBJ2-7,TGTGCCAGCGCGAGATCGAAGTGCTCCGAGCAGTACTTC,CASARSKCSEQYF
.,TRBD2,TRBV5-1,TRBJ2-3,TGCGCCAGCAGCTTGGGGACTAGCGGGAGCACAGATACGCAGTATTTT,CASSLGTSGSTDTQYF
.,TRBD2,TRBV6-4,TRBJ2-2,TGTGCCAGCAGTGCCTCGGGAGGGGACACCGGGGAGCTGTTTTTT,CASSASGGDTGELFF
.,.,TRBV18,TRBJ2-7,TGTGCCAGCTCACCACCCAAGGGTCCGGCCGGGGGCGAGCAGTACTTC,CASSPPKGPAGGEQYF
once,.,TRBV5-1,TRBJ1-4,TGCGCCAGCAGCGCCGCTATGAGAGAAAAACTGTTTTTT,CASSAAMREKLFF
once,TRBD1,TRBV7-6,TRBJ1-2,TGTGCCAGCAGCTACAGGGGCGATGCGAACTATGGCTACACCTTC,CASSYRGDANYGYTF
.,TRBD1,TRBV28,TRBJ2-7,TGTGCCAGCAGGGATCAAACAGGGGCGCTCTCCTACGAGCAGTACTTC,CASRDQTGALSYEQYF
.,.,TRBV14,TRBJ1-2,TGTGCCAGCAGCCGAGGGGGCTATGGCTACACCTTC,CASSRGGYGYTF
.,TRBD2,TRBV7-2,TRBJ2-7,TGTGCCAGCAGCTTCCCGGGTGGGCCAAGCGGGAGGGGCGAGCAGTACTTC,CASSFPGGPSGRGEQYF
.,.,TRBV2,TRBJ2-2,TGTGCCAGCAGTGGCGAGAACACCGGGGAGCTGTTTTTT,CASSGENTGELFF
.,TRBD1,TRBV6-6,TRBJ1-4,TGTGCCAGCAGTTATGTCGGGACAGGTAGTGGCAAACTGTTTTTT,CASSYVGTGSGKLFF
.,.,TRBV7-2,TRBJ1-3,TGTGCCAGCAGCTTCCAGAGACAGCCAACTCGCTCTGGAAACACCATATATTTT,CASSFQRQPTRSGNTIYF
.,.,TRBV5-6,TRBJ1-1,TGTGCCAGCAGCTTGGGCAGACAGGCGCCGAACACTGAAGCTTTCTTT,CASSLGRQAPNTEAFF
.,.,TRBV27,TRBJ2-7,TGTGCCAGCAGTGTCACCAGGGGTCCGGGCTACGAGCAGTACTTC,CASSVTRGPGYEQYF
.,TRBD1,TRBV2,TRBJ1-1,TGTGCCAGCAGGGGACAGGGACCTTTCTTT,CASRGQGPFF
.,.,TRBV4-3,TRBJ1-4,TGCGCCAGCAGCCAAGGGCAGGGTTGGTCTAATGAAAAACTGTTTTTT,CASSQGQGWSNEKLFF
.,TRBD2,TRBV6-6,TRBJ2-5,TGTGCCAGCAGTTACTCGTTAGCGGGGGAAGAGACCCAGTACTTC,CASSYSLAGEETQYF
.,.,TRBV28,TRBJ1-1,TGTGCCAGCAGTTTATTTAGAGTGAAGAACACTGAAGCTTTCTTT,CASSLFRVKNTEAFF
.,TRBD2,TRBV19,TRBJ2-1,TGTGCCAGTAGTGCTACTAGCGGGAGCTCCTACAATGAGCAGTTCTTC,CASSATSGSSYNEQFF